A single sample gave rise to the 18 T cell receptor beta chains below, sequenced in a study of vaccination and CD4 T cells after COVID-19. Sequencing of the DNA from cultured CD4+ T cells was carried out with the Oncomine TCR Beta short-read assay. TCRdb called the PCR reads again in MiXCR, with one record for every CDR3 protein. This sample has about 14,000 distinct CDR3 sequences, with approximately 58% found just once. No antigen has been assigned to these receptors. Noted treatment: roughly 10-day PBMC culture with coronavirus spike peptide pools or control peptides (ViraFEST assay). The sample taken for sequencing was CD4+ T cells from blood, cultured in vitro. These receptors were collected from a human donor who had recovered from COVID-19.

The chain links TRBV27 to TRBJ2-7; D is perhaps TRBD1 (6 bases). The V gene's germline CDR1 is MNHEY and CDR2 SMNVEV (reference sequence). Trimming pared 6 bases from V and 3 bases from J, leaving 12 bases between. CDR3 length: 13 amino acids. The CDR3 loop is CASRRQDLYEQYF. The CDR3 nucleotides are TGTGCCAGCAGAAGACAGGACCTCTACGAGCAGTACTTC.

This chain links TRBV20-1 with TRBJ2-6; D remains ambiguous. The CDR3 extends over 17 amino acids. CDR1 DFQATT and CDR2 SNEGSKA come from the germline V gene (reference sequence). The ends were cut back, 3 bases at V and 0 bases at J, with 15 bases in the middle. This chain's CDR3 is CSASGPGRPSGANVLTF. CDR3 bases: TGCAGTGCTAGTGGGCCAGGTCGGCCCTCTGGGGCCAACGTCCTGACTTTC.

The chain recombines TRBV4-3 with TRBJ2-3; TRBD1 matches at 11 bases. The CDR3 extends over 14 amino acids. The J segment lost 5 bases and the V segment lost 4 bases, leaving 2 bases of the junction unmatched. Looked up from germline, CDR1 is LGHNA and CDR2 is YSLEER. CDR3 coding DNA: TGCGCCAGCAGCCGGGACAGGGGGATAGATACGCAGTATTTT. The encoded protein is CASSRDRGIDTQYF.

V usage is TRBV11-2 and J usage is TRBJ2-2; weak D call: TRBD2 (5 bases). Germline V gives CDR1 SGHAT, CDR2 FQNNGV. The CDR3 sequence is 14 residues long. Trimming left V 4 bases short and J 5 bases short, with 11 bases between. The CDR3 DNA reads as TGTGCCAGCAGCTACCCGACGGGAACCGGGGAGCTGTTTTTT. It encodes CASSYPTGTGELFF.

This clonotype was detected once. This chain connects TRBV19 to TRBJ2-7; D unclear. Trimming cost V 6 bases and J 3 bases, with 18 bases left between them. Germline V gene lookup returns CDR1 LNHDA and CDR2 SQIVND (reference sequence). The CDR3 runs to 15 residues. CDR3 nucleotides: TGTGCCAGTAGCCGGACCGTACAATACTACTACGAGCAGTACTTC. Protein: CASSRTVQYYYEQYF.

The chain has TRBV20-1 and TRBJ1-1; possible D gene TRBD1, 5 bases. CDR3 length: 11 amino acids. V gave up 3 bases and J gave up 7 bases, with 9 bases separating them. Germline V gives CDR1 DFQATT, CDR2 SNEGSKA (reference sequence). The CDR3 nucleotides read TGCAGTGCTAGTGGGGGAATTGAAGCTTTCTTT. Translation: CSASGGIEAFF.

V gene TRBV5-4 combines with J gene TRBJ1-3, with 7 bases fitting TRBD1. There are 13 residues in the CDR3. CDR1 and CDR2 from the germline V gene are SGHNT and YYREEE (reference sequence). Unmatched junction bases numbered 2, after V lost 4 bases and J lost 4 bases. The CDR3 DNA reads TGTGCCAGCAGCAAGGGACAGGGAAACACCATATATTTT. As protein: CASSKGQGNTIYF.

The chain is built from TRBV7-9 and TRBJ2-5; D remains unclear. Germline V lookup: CDR1 SEHNR, CDR2 FQNEAQ (reference sequence). Between the trimmed V and J ends, which lost 1 base and 5 bases, there was a span of 5 bases. The CDR3 is 12 amino acids. The CDR3 protein is CASSLDLETQYF. For the CDR3, the DNA is TGTGCCAGCAGCTTAGACCTCGAGACCCAGTACTTC.

The rearrangement uses TRBV7-6 and TRBJ2-2, with D tentatively TRBD2 (5 bases). The length of the CDR3 is 16 residues. CDR1 and CDR2 (germline): SGHVS, FNYEAQ. Between the trimmed V and J ends, which lost 8 bases and 5 bases, there was a span of 21 bases. In DNA form, the CDR3 reads TGTGCCAGCGGCGCAGATCGGGGATTCAGGACCGGGGAGCTGTTTTTT. Translated: CASGADRGFRTGELFF.

There are a few counts of this clonotype. This rearrangement joins TRBV6-1 to TRBJ2-5, with D uncertain. There are 13 residues in the CDR3. The germline gives CDR1 MNHNS, CDR2 SASEGT. Trimming stripped 4 bases from V and 0 bases from J, with 6 bases between. The CDR3 loop reads CASSGSYQETQYF. The CDR3 nucleotides are TGTGCCAGCAGTGGATCGTACCAAGAGACCCAGTACTTC.

CDR3: CASRLTGGLTDTQYF. CDR3 DNA: TGTGCCAGCAGGTTGACAGGGGGCCTCACAGATACGCAGTATTTT. V usage is TRBV6-4 and J usage is TRBJ2-3; 10 bases match TRBD1. The CDR3 has 15 residues. After removal of 6 bases from V and 2 bases from J, the junction contained 5 bases not matched to a gene. CDR1 and CDR2 (germline): MRHNA, SNTAGT.

This chain uses TRBV6-2 or TRBV6-3 with TRBJ1-1; no clear D. Trimming shortened V by 8 bases and J by 8 bases, and 18 bases separated the two germline ends. This CDR3 region has 13 residues. CDR1 MNHEY and CDR2 SVGEGT come from the germline V gene. The CDR3 loop reads CASGPTGVREAFF. CDR3 nucleotides: TGTGCCAGCGGGCCTACCGGGGTCCGGGAAGCTTTCTTT.

The CDR3 DNA is TGTGCCATCACCGGCAGGAGCACCGGGGAGCTGTTTTTT. Residues: CAITGRSTGELFF. This rearrangement joins TRBV10-3 to TRBJ2-2; D is unresolved. Trimming took off 7 bases at V and 4 bases at J, with 10 bases between the two ends. Germline V gene lookup returns CDR1 ENHRY and CDR2 SYGVKD. The CDR3 has 13 residues.

The V gene is TRBV20-1, the J gene TRBJ2-1; unclear D gene. CDR3 length: 12 residues. Per the germline V gene, CDR1 is DFQATT and CDR2 is SNEGSKA (reference sequence). Trimming took off 3 bases at V and 6 bases at J, with 9 bases between the two ends. The CDR3 DNA is TGCAGTGCTAGGGAGCCACCCAATGAGCAGTTCTTC. It translates to CSAREPPNEQFF.

This clonotype was counted a single time. J is TRBJ2-4 and V is TRBV19; tentatively, D is TRBD1 (6 bases). Looked up from germline, CDR1 is LNHDA and CDR2 is SQIVND (reference sequence). CDR3 length: 14 residues. Trimming removed 6 bases from V and 9 bases from J, with 18 bases in between. As DNA, the CDR3 is TGTGCCAGTAGCAGGGGCCAAAGGGGCGGCATTCAGTACTTC. It encodes CASSRGQRGGIQYF.

The chain joins TRBV9 to TRBJ2-3, with D maybe TRBD2 (6 bases). Germline assignment: CDR1 SGDLS and CDR2 YYNGEE. This CDR3 has 17 residues. The V end lost 2 bases, the J end lost 3 bases, and 19 bases lay between the germline ends. The CDR3 spells CASSVQGIGGRTDTQYF. The CDR3 DNA reads TGTGCCAGCAGCGTCCAGGGAATAGGAGGGCGAACAGATACGCAGTATTTT.

This clonotype was counted only a few times. This sequence joins TRBV19 and TRBJ2-2, with 10 bases matching TRBD1. The ends lost 7 bases at V and 5 bases at J; junction bases unmatched: 4. CDR3 length equals 14 residues. The germline gives CDR1 LNHDA, CDR2 SQIVND (reference sequence). The CDR3 sequence is CASIDRGLTGELFF. CDR3 in DNA: TGTGCCAGTATTGACAGGGGGCTGACCGGGGAGCTGTTTTTT.

The chain has TRBV14 and TRBJ1-2; the match to TRBD1 covers 7 bases. With V trimmed by 1 base and J by 8 bases, 7 bases remained unmatched. The CDR3 extends over 14 amino acids. Germline CDR1 and CDR2: SGHDN and FVKESK. The CDR3 protein is CASSQVRQGGGYTF. CDR3 in DNA: TGTGCCAGCAGCCAAGTCAGACAGGGTGGAGGCTACACCTTC.